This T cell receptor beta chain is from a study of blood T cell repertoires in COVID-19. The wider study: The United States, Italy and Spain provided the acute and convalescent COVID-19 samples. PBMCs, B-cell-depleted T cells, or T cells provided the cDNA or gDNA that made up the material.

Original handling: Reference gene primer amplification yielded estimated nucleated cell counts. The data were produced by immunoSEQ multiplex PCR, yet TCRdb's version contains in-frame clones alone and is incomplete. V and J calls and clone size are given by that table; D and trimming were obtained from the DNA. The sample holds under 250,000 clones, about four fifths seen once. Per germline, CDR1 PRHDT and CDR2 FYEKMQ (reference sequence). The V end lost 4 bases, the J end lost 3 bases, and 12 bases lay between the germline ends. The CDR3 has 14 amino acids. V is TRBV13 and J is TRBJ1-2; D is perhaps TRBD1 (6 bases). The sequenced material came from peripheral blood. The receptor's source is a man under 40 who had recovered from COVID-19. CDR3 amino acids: CASSSQTGYYGYTF. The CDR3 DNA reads TGTGCCAGCAGCTCTCAGACAGGATACTATGGCTACACCTTC.